This entry features one TCR beta chain sequence. Profiling relied on immunoSEQ multiplex PCR, and the TCRdb table lists in-frame clones only, not all of them. The table records around 1,900,000 clones, just under 95% of them present only once. V was pared by 0 bases and J by 4 bases, with 6 bases between. The germline V gene has CDR1 SGHDT and CDR2 YYEEEE. The CDR3 length is 13 residues. This sample is drawn from a study of shared clonotypes between healthy human individuals. CD45RO-negative, CCR7-selected cells formed the naive CD8 fraction, which excluded terminally differentiated effector memory CD45RA+ cells.

This chain uses TRBV5-6 with TRBJ2-3; D is possibly TRBD1 or TRBD2 (5 bases each). What was sequenced was naive CD8+ T cells from PBMCs. This TCR derives from a young man in good health. Some clones in this sample may be carry-over from other donors' samples. The CDR3 nucleotides read TGTGCCAGCAGCTTGGGAGGGGCAGATACGCAGTATTTT. It translates to CASSLGGADTQYF.